Here is one T cell receptor beta chain with its context. Antigen specificity is unknown. The junction shows a germline mismatch at one end, possibly a read error. Though probably carrying unrecorded immune exposures, donors were nominally healthy at sampling. This specimen comes from a study of cytomegalovirus exposure and HLA in healthy donors. Notes on the study in general: A missense DCLRE1C variant was associated with V- and J-gene trimming of TCR beta chains in a later analysis, and an independent cohort replicated the association.

The germline CDR1 and CDR2 sequences are LNHNV and YYDKDF (reference sequence). CDR3 length: 19 amino acids. PCR involved 60 Vbeta and 13 Jbeta primers. TCRdb's copy holds only in-frame clones and misses some; the assay was immunoSEQ multiplex PCR. This specimen shows about 200,000 clones; the ten leading clones hold roughly 0.89%. The sample comprised PBMCs. This TCR was recovered from a woman in her 30s in good health and CMV-seropositive. The rearrangement uses TRBV15 and TRBJ1-1; 11 nucleotides line up with TRBD1. CDR3: CATGRPGVGTGGMNTEAFF. CDR3 in DNA: TGTGCCACCGGCAGACCTGGGGTTGGGACAGGGGGAATGAACACTGAAGCTTTCTTT.